The rows below give T cell receptor beta chains drawn from one sample of a study of blood T cell repertoires in COVID-19. Sequencing used immunoSEQ multiplex PCR; TCRdb keeps in-frame clones, though not all of them. The sample contains 300,000 to 350,000 clones, about nine tenths of which appear only once. Sequenced sample: peripheral blood. Source of these receptors: a man younger than 35 with active or convalescent COVID-19. Each CDR3 is given with its conserved first and last residue. The D gene is left open where the match is weak. Some rows have no size entry. The others give once, few or many, or a class for an expanded clone.

cdr3_length	d_call	v_call	j_call	clone_size	cdr3_nt	cdr3_aa
14	-	TRBV7-9	TRBJ1-4	-	TGTGCCAGCAGCTTGATCACGGCGGGGGGAAAACTGTTTTTT	CASSLITAGGKLFF
14	TRBD1	TRBV25-1	TRBJ1-6	-	TGTGCCAGCGCAACGACAGGGTGGAGTTCACCCCTCCACTTT	CASATTGWSSPLHF
15	TRBD1	TRBV27	TRBJ1-1	-	TGTGCCAGCAGCTTGACAGGGGCACTGAACACTGAAGCTTTCTTT	CASSLTGALNTEAFF
14	-	TRBV29-1	TRBJ2-1	few	TGCAGCGCTGGATGGGGGCCGGAATACAATGAGCAGTTCTTC	CSAGWGPEYNEQFF
15	TRBD1	TRBV10-3	TRBJ1-1	-	TGTGCCATCAGTGGAGCTAGACAGGGTCGTAATGAAGCTTTCTTT	CAISGARQGRNEAFF
16	TRBD2	TRBV10-2	TRBJ2-1	-	TGCGCCAGCAGTGAGTCGTTAGCGGGGGGGTACAATGAGCAGTTCTTC	CASSESLAGGYNEQFF
14	-	TRBV5-1	TRBJ1-5	-	TGCGCCAGCAGCTTGGAGGGAGGGAACCAGCCCCAGCATTTT	CASSLEGGNQPQHF
15	-	TRBV6-5	TRBJ1-4	-	TGTGCCAGCAGAAAAACTATGGGACTTAATGAAAAACTGTTTTTT	CASRKTMGLNEKLFF
16	TRBD2	TRBV6-2/TRBV6-3	TRBJ2-7	-	TGTGCCAGCAGTTACTCTCCTAGCGGGGCGAAATACGAGCAGTACTTC	CASSYSPSGAKYEQYF
14	-	TRBV4-1	TRBJ2-7	-	TGCGCCAGCAGCCAAGAATTAACCAGGGGCGAGCAGTACTTC	CASSQELTRGEQYF
15	TRBD1	TRBV4-3	TRBJ2-7	-	TGCGCCAGCAGCTCCCGGACAGGGATGACCCACGAGCAGTACTTC	CASSSRTGMTHEQYF
15	-	TRBV28	TRBJ1-5	-	TGTGCCAGCAGTTTTCGCGGGGATAGCAATCAGCCCCAGCATTTT	CASSFRGDSNQPQHF
14	-	TRBV7-2	TRBJ2-7	-	TGTGCCAGCAGCCCAGGCTCGTCCCCCTACGAGCAGTACTTC	CASSPGSSPYEQYF
16	-	TRBV3-1/TRBV3-2	TRBJ2-5	-	TGTGCCAGCAGCCAATCAAAGGGGAATTTACTGGAGACCCAGTACTTC	CASSQSKGNLLETQYF
13	-	TRBV5-1	TRBJ2-5	-	TGCGCCAGCAGGAGCCTACCCCAAGAGACCCAGTACTTC	CASRSLPQETQYF
14	-	TRBV19	TRBJ1-2	-	TGTGCCAGTAGTATAGGTGCAGGCAACTATGGCTACACCTTC	CASSIGAGNYGYTF
15	-	TRBV4-1	TRBJ2-1	-	TGCGCCAGCAGCCAAGTTGGCCTAGCGAGCGATGAGCAGTTCTTC	CASSQVGLASDEQFF
15	TRBD1	TRBV4-3	TRBJ2-7	-	TGCGCCAGCAGCCCCAGGACAGGGGGCAAGGACGAGCAGTACTTC	CASSPRTGGKDEQYF
15	-	TRBV7-2	TRBJ2-5	-	TGTGCCAGCAGCTTAGTTGGGCAGTTCCAAGAGACCCAGTACTTC	CASSLVGQFQETQYF
15	-	TRBV7-9	TRBJ2-7	-	TGTGCCAGCAGCTTAGTGGGGAGCCGTGGATACGAGCAGTACTTC	CASSLVGSRGYEQYF